This T cell receptor beta chain is drawn from a study of CD8+CD57+ T cells in acquired aplastic anemia. Overall study findings and caveats: Roughly 27 shared CD8+ CDR3s appeared highly expressed within patients' immunodominant clones. A lower diversity was found for CD8+CD57+ cells than for total CD4+ and CD8+ pools in patients. The study found no significant CD8+ Simpson's diversity difference between patients and controls.

In the case of this clonotype: Its antigen remains unidentified.

The template used for profiling TCR beta VDJ and CDR3 was genomic DNA. TCRdb independently ran MiXCR on the reads; one entry per CDR3 protein. The data hold about 21,000 distinct CDR3 sequences, with 30% to 40% observed a single time. Patients chosen for sequencing had shown CD8+CD57+ cell expansion by flow cytometry. This receptor was taken from a human donor with aplastic anemia. Source material: CD8+CD57+ T cells sorted from PBMCs. As to subset: bead-enriched CD8+CD57+ effector memory T cells from SAA patients.

CDR3 residues: CASSLWVGRGPPYNSPLHF. DNA of the CDR3: TGTGCCAGCAGCTTATGGGTGGGGCGGGGACCGCCCTATAATTCACCCCTCCACTTT. The rearrangement links TRBV7-2 to TRBJ1-6; possibly TRBD1 for D (5 bases). V was shortened by 2 bases and J by 2 bases, with 19 bases between the two germline ends. CDR3 length: 19 amino acids. Germline V gives CDR1 SGHTA, CDR2 FQGNSA.